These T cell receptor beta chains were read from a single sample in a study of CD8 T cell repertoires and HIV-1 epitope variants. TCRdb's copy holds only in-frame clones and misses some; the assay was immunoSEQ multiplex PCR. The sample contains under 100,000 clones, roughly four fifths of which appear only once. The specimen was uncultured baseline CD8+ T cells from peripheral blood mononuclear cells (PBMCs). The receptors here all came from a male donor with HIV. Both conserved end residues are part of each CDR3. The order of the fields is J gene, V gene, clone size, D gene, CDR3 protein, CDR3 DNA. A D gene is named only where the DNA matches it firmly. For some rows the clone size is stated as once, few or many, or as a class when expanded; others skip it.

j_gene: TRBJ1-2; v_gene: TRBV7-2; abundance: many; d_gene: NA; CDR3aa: CASSEGQKDYGYTF; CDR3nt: TGTGCCAGCAGCGAGGGACAAAAGGACTATGGCTACACCTTC
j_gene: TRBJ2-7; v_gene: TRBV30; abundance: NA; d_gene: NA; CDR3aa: CAWSRSLSYEQYF; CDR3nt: TGTGCCTGGAGTAGGTCCCTATCCTACGAGCAGTACTTC
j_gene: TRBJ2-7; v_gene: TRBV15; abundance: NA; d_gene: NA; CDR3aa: CATSSRDGPYEQYF; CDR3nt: TGTGCCACCAGCAGTCGGGACGGACCATACGAGCAGTACTTC
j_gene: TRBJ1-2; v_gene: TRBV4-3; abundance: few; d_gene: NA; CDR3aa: CASSQDLTRANYGYTF; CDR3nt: TGCGCCAGCAGCCAAGATCTTACACGAGCTAACTATGGCTACACCTTC
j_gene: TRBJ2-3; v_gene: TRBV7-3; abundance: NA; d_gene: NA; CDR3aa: CASSINRVGTDTQYF; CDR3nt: TGTGCCAGCAGTATTAACAGGGTTGGAACAGATACGCAGTATTTT
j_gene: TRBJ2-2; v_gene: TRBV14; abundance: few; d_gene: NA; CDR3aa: CASSGRRVAGELFF; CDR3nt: TGTGCCAGCAGCGGAAGAAGAGTGGCCGGGGAGCTGTTTTTT
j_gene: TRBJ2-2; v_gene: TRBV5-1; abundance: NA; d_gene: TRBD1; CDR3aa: CASSLNNRGLGGELFF; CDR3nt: TGCGCCAGCAGCTTAAATAACAGGGGGCTCGGCGGGGAGCTGTTTTTT
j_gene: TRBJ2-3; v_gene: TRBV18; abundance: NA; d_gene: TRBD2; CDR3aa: CASGDSGTSATDTQYF; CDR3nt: TGTGCCAGCGGTGACTCCGGGACTAGCGCCACAGATACGCAGTATTTT
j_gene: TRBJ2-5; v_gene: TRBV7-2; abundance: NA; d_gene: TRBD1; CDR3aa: CASSLGGQGGETQYF; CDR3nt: TGTGCCAGCAGCTTAGGAGGACAGGGGGGGGAGACCCAGTACTTC
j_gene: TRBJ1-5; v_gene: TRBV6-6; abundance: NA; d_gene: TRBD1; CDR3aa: CASSTGTGNNQPQHF; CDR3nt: TGTGCCAGCAGTACCGGGACAGGGAACAATCAGCCCCAGCATTTT
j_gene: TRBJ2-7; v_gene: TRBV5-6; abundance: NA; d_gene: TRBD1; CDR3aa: CASSLEQGSREQYF; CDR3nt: TGTGCCAGCAGCTTGGAACAGGGGTCGAGGGAGCAGTACTTC
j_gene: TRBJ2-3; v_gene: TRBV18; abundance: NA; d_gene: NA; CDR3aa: CASSPTRSTDTQYF; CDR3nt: TGTGCCAGCTCACCAACACGGAGCACAGATACGCAGTATTTT
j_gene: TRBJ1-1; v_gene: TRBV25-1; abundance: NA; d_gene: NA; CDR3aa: CASRGLINTEAFF; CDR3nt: TGTGCCAGCCGTGGGCTGATTAACACTGAAGCTTTCTTT
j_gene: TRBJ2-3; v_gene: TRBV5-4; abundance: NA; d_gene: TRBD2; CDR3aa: CASSHGTSGSLGDTQYF; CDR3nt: TGTGCCAGCAGCCACGGGACTAGCGGGAGCTTGGGAGATACGCAGTATTTT
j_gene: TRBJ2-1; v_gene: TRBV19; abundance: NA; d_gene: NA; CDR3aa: CASSTGGPNEQFF; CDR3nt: TGTGCCAGTAGCACCGGGGGGCCCAATGAGCAGTTCTTC
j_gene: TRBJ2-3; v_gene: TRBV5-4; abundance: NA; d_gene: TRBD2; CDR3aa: CASSSGAGGSTDTQYF; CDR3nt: TGTGCCAGCAGCTCCGGGGCGGGGGGGAGCACAGATACGCAGTATTTT
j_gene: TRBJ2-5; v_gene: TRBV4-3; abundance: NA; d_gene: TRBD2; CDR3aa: CASSPEIGLAGGKEGTQYF; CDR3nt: TGCGCCAGCAGCCCCGAGATAGGACTAGCGGGGGGTAAGGAGGGGACCCAGTACTTC
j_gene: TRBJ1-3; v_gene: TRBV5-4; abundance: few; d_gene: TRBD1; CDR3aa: CASSPRQGPGNTIYF; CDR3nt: TGTGCCAGCAGCCCCCGACAGGGACCGGGAAACACCATATATTTT
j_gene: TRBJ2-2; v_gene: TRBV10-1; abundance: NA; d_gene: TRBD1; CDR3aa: CASSESGQGALTGELFF; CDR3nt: TGCGCCAGCAGTGAGTCGGGGCAGGGGGCCCTCACCGGGGAGCTGTTTTTT
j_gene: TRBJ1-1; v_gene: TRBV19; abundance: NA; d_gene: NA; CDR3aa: CASRIPGQPNTEAFF; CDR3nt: TGTGCCAGTAGGATACCTGGACAGCCGAACACTGAAGCTTTCTTT
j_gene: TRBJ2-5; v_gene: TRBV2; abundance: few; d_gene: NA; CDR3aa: CASRGDQETQYF; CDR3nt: TGTGCCAGCAGAGGCGACCAAGAGACCCAGTACTTC
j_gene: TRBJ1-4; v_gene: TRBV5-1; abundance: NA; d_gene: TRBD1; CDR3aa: CASSGTVSQGKLFF; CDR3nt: TGCGCCAGCAGCGGGACAGTATCCCAAGGAAAACTGTTTTTT
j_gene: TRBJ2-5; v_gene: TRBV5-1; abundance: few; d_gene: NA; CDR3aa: CASSLGTEETQYF; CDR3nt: TGCGCCAGCAGCTTGGGGACAGAAGAGACCCAGTACTTC
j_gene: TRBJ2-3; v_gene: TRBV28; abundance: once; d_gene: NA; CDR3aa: CASSLSGADPTDTQYF; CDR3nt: TGTGCCAGCAGTTTATCGGGGGCGGACCCCACAGATACGCAGTATTTT
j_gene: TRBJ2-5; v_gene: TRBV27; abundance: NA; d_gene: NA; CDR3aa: CASSILGGIGETQYF; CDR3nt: TGTGCCAGCAGCATATTAGGGGGAATAGGGGAGACCCAGTACTTC
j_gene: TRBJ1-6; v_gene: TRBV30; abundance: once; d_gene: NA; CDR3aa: CAWSGGQDNSPLHF; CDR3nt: TGTGCCTGGAGTGGAGGGCAAGATAATTCACCCCTCCACTTT
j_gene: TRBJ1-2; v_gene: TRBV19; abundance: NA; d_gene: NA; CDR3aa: CASSLPQGYGYTF; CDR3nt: TGTGCCAGTAGCCTGCCCCAGGGCTATGGCTACACCTTC
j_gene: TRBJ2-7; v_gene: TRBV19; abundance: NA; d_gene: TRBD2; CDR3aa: CASSISLAAYEQYF; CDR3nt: TGTGCCAGTAGTATAAGTCTAGCGGCCTACGAGCAGTACTTC
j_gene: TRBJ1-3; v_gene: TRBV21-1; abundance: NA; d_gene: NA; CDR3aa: CASSKTGSRGNTIYF; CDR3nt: TGTGCCAGCAGCAAGACAGGGTCGAGGGGAAACACCATATATTTT
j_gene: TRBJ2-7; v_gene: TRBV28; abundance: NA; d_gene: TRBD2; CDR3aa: CASSFGAGAVSYEQYF; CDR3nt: TGTGCCAGCAGCTTCGGAGCGGGAGCGGTCTCCTACGAGCAGTACTTC
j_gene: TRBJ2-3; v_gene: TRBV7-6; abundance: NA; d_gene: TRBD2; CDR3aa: CASSPRRGGQDTQYF; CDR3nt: TGTGCCAGCAGCCCCCGGCGGGGGGGCCAAGATACGCAGTATTTT
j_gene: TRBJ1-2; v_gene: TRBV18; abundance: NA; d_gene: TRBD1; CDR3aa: CASSPPTGDYGYTF; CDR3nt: TGTGCCAGCTCACCACCGACAGGGGACTATGGCTACACCTTC
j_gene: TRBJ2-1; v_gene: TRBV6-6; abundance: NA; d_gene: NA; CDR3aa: CASSKSTTAVDNEQFF; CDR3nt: TGTGCCAGCAGTAAATCGACTACGGCGGTCGACAATGAGCAGTTCTTC
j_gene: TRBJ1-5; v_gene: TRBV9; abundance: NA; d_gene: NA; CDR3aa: CASSLGTSNQPQHF; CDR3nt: TGTGCCAGCAGCTTAGGGACATCGAATCAGCCCCAGCATTTT
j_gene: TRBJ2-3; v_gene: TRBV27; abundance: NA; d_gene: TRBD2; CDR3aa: CASLQTGGADQDTQYF; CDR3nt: TGTGCCAGCCTTCAAACGGGGGGGGCCGATCAAGATACGCAGTATTTT
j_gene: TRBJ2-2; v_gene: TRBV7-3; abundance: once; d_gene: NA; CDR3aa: CASNEGAGELFF; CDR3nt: TGTGCCAGCAACGAAGGGGCCGGGGAGCTGTTTTTT
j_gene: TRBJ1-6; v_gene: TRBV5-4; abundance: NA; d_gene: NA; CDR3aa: CASSRGGRPNSPLHF; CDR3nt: TGTGCCAGCAGCCGAGGTGGGCGGCCGAATTCACCCCTCCACTTT
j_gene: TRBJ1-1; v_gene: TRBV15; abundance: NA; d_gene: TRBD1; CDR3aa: CATKRFQGANTEAFF; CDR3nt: TGTGCCACGAAACGATTCCAGGGGGCGAATACTGAAGCTTTCTTT
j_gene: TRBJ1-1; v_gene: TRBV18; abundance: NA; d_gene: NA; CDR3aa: CASSPSPDTEAFF; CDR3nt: TGTGCCAGCTCACCTTCCCCGGACACTGAAGCTTTCTTT
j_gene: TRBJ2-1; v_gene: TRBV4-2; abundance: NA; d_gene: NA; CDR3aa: CASSQGYAGPRDEQFF; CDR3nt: TGTGCCAGCAGCCAAGGGTATGCGGGTCCTAGGGATGAGCAGTTCTTC
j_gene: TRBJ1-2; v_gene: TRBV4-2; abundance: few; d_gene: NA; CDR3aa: CASSQGWAGDYGYTF; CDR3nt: TGTGCCAGCAGCCAAGGCTGGGCGGGGGACTATGGCTACACCTTC
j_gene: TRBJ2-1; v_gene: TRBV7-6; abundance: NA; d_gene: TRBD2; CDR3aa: CASSPGLAGTNEQFF; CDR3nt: TGTGCCAGCAGCCCAGGACTAGCGGGGACCAATGAGCAGTTCTTC
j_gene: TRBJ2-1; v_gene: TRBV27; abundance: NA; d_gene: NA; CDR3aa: CASSPWIGNEQFF; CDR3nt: TGTGCCAGCAGCCCTTGGATAGGCAATGAGCAGTTCTTC
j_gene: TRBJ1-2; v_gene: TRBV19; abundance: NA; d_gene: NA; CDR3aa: CASSILTEGLTGYTF; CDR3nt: TGTGCCAGTAGTATTCTGACGGAGGGGTTAACCGGCTACACCTTC
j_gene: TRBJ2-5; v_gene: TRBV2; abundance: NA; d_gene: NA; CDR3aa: CASSELASNQETQYF; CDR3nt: TGTGCCAGCAGTGAATTAGCCAGCAATCAAGAGACCCAGTACTTC
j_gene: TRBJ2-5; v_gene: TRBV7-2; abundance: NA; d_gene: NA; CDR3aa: CASSLLTEQYF; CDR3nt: TGTGCCAGCAGCTTGTTGACGGAGCAGTACTTC
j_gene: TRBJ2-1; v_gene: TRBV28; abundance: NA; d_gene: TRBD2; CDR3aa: CASSLSGRTYNEQFF; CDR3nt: TGTGCCAGCAGTTTAAGCGGGAGAACCTACAATGAGCAGTTCTTC
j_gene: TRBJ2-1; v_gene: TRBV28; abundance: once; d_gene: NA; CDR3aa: CASRHTNYNEQFF; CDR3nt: TGTGCCAGCAGGCATACCAATTACAATGAGCAGTTCTTC
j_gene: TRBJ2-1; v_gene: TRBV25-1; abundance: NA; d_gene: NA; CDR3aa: CASSERNEQFF; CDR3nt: TGTGCCAGCAGTGAAAGGAATGAGCAGTTCTTC
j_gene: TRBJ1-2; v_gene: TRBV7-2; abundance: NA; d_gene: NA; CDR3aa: CASRPGWGDGYTF; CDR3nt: TGTGCCAGCAGACCAGGCTGGGGAGATGGCTACACCTTC
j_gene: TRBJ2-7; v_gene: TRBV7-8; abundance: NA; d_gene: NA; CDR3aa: CASSYNRGAIEQYF; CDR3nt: TGTGCCAGCAGCTATAACCGGGGGGCAATCGAGCAGTACTTC
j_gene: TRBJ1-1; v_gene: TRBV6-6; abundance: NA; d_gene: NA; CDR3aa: CASSYGGARFEAFF; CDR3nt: TGTGCCAGCAGCTACGGAGGGGCCCGCTTTGAAGCTTTCTTT
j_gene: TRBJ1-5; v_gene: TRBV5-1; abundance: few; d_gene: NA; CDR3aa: CASAIDSNQPQHF; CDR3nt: TGCGCCAGCGCGATCGATAGCAATCAGCCCCAGCATTTT